A selection of T cell receptor beta chains follows, all from one sample in a study of cytomegalovirus exposure and HLA in healthy donors. Sequenced by immunoSEQ multiplex PCR; TCRdb stores in-frame clones only, minus some. The table shows around 130,000 clones, with 80% to 85% occurring only once. The sequencing input was PBMCs. Receptors were obtained from a boy aged 5-17 years in good health and CMV-seronegative. CDR3s include the opening cysteine and the closing phenylalanine or tryptophan. D genes are given only for firm matches. Expanded clones are given a class, and other clones once, few, many or no size at all.

CASSLVAGLQETQYF	TGCGCCAGCAGCTTGGTGGCAGGGCTACAAGAGACCCAGTACTTC	.	.	TRBV5-1	TRBJ2-5
CASSLPLAGATDTQYF	TGCGCCAGCAGCTTGCCCCTAGCGGGAGCGACAGATACGCAGTATTTT	.	TRBD2	TRBV5-1	TRBJ2-3
CASSLGPGAYEQYF	TGTGCCAGCAGTTTGGGGCCGGGGGCCTACGAGCAGTACTTC	.	.	TRBV27	TRBJ2-7
CASSMSAVISTDTQYF	TGTGCCAGTAGTATGTCGGCGGTGATTAGCACAGATACGCAGTATTTT	.	.	TRBV19	TRBJ2-3
CASSLERGRNTEAFF	TGTGCCAGCAGCTTAGAGCGGGGGAGGAACACTGAAGCTTTCTTT	.	.	TRBV11-2	TRBJ1-1
CASSRPGTSGSPGELFF	TGTGCCAGCAGCCGTCCTGGGACTAGCGGGAGTCCCGGGGAGCTGTTTTTT	.	TRBD2	TRBV7-9	TRBJ2-2
CASRSQGSYGYTF	TGTGCCAGCAGGTCTCAGGGGAGCTATGGCTACACCTTC	once	.	TRBV5-6	TRBJ1-2
CASSPQTGAGNTIYF	TGTGCCAGCTCACCGCAAACAGGGGCTGGAAACACCATATATTTT	.	TRBD1	TRBV18	TRBJ1-3
CASSDLRGNEQFF	TGTGCCAGCAGTGACCTGCGGGGGAATGAGCAGTTCTTC	.	TRBD2	TRBV6-4	TRBJ2-1
CASSRQDRYEQYF	TGTGCCAGCAGCCGACAGGACCGCTACGAGCAGTACTTC	.	.	TRBV7-9	TRBJ2-7
CASSELADTYNEQFF	TGTGCCAGCAGTGAATTAGCGGATACCTACAATGAGCAGTTCTTC	.	.	TRBV25-1	TRBJ2-1
CASSQVGGQYGTFSYEQYF	TGCGCCAGCAGCCAAGTGGGAGGACAATACGGGACCTTCTCCTACGAGCAGTACTTC	.	.	TRBV4-3	TRBJ2-7
CASSVQLELAANTGELFF	TGTGCCAGCAGCGTCCAGCTCGAACTAGCGGCGAACACCGGGGAGCTGTTTTTT	.	TRBD2	TRBV9	TRBJ2-2
CASTEGPSGRSLSYEQYF	TGTGCCAGCACCGAGGGGCCTAGCGGGAGGTCTCTCTCCTACGAGCAGTACTTC	.	TRBD2	TRBV2	TRBJ2-7
CASSLGDRNYGYTF	TGTGCCAGCAGCTTGGGGGACAGGAATTATGGCTACACCTTC	.	TRBD1	TRBV5-8	TRBJ1-2
CAWSLMGNTEAFF	TGTGCCTGGAGTCTGATGGGCAACACTGAAGCTTTCTTT	.	.	TRBV30	TRBJ1-1
CASSDQGETQYF	TGTGCCAGCAGTGATCAGGGGGAGACCCAGTACTTC	.	.	TRBV2	TRBJ2-5
CATTLAGGHEQYF	TGCGCCACAACCCTCGCTGGCGGCCACGAGCAGTACTTC	.	.	TRBV5-1	TRBJ2-7
CASSQASSGRVRQFF	TGTGCCAGCAGCCAAGCATCTAGCGGGAGAGTCCGGCAGTTCTTC	.	TRBD2	TRBV4-2	TRBJ2-1
CASSASPGLAGGPGDTQYF	TGCGCCAGCAGCGCATCTCCGGGACTAGCGGGAGGGCCTGGAGATACGCAGTATTTT	.	TRBD2	TRBV5-1	TRBJ2-3
CSSSLSDTQYF	TGTTCCAGCAGCCTGTCAGATACGCAGTATTTT	.	.	TRBV7-9	TRBJ2-3
CASAGAYEQYF	TGTGCCAGCGCGGGGGCATACGAGCAGTACTTC	.	.	TRBV7-9	TRBJ2-7
CASSHEREGPGGANVLTF	TGTGCCAGCAGCCACGAGCGGGAGGGCCCGGGTGGGGCCAACGTCCTGACTTTC	.	TRBD2	TRBV5-4	TRBJ2-6
CASSLGVHGFGADTQYF	TGTGCCAGCAGCCTCGGGGTCCATGGCTTCGGAGCAGATACGCAGTATTTT	.	.	TRBV7-3	TRBJ2-3
CASSQGGRTSGSSYEQYF	TGCGCCAGCAGCCAAGGAGGGAGGACTAGCGGGAGCTCCTACGAGCAGTACTTC	.	TRBD2	TRBV4-3	TRBJ2-7
CASSAGGGRAETQYF	TGTGCCAGCAGCGCGGGGGGCGGGAGGGCCGAGACCCAGTACTTC	.	TRBD2	TRBV2	TRBJ2-5
CSALITVYEQYF	TGCAGCGCCCTAATAACCGTCTACGAGCAGTACTTC	.	.	TRBV29-1	TRBJ2-7
CASSLGQGSDEQYF	TGTGCCAGCAGCCTGGGACAGGGTTCGGACGAGCAGTACTTC	.	TRBD1	TRBV11-2	TRBJ2-7
CASSQDLSLNYGYTF	TGCGCCAGCAGCCAAGATTTGAGCTTAAACTATGGCTACACCTTC	once	.	TRBV4-3	TRBJ1-2
CASSIDRGAGNGYTF	TGTGCCAGTAGTATAGATCGGGGGGCTGGCAATGGCTACACCTTC	.	.	TRBV19	TRBJ1-2
CASAVRTGFHEQYF	TGTGCCAGCGCCGTACGAACAGGGTTCCACGAGCAGTACTTC	.	.	TRBV27	TRBJ2-7
CASSVNSGGNTIYF	TGTGCCAGCAGCGTAAACTCGGGTGGAAACACCATATATTTT	.	.	TRBV9	TRBJ1-3
CACTVARYEQYF	TGTGCCTGCACCGTGGCTCGCTACGAGCAGTACTTC	.	.	TRBV30	TRBJ2-7
CASSLEAGDEQFF	TGTGCCAGCAGCTTAGAAGCGGGGGATGAGCAGTTCTTC	.	TRBD2	TRBV5-4	TRBJ2-1
CASSRSGTPSDTQYF	TGCGCCAGCAGCCGGAGCGGGACACCATCAGATACGCAGTATTTT	.	.	TRBV5-1	TRBJ2-3
CASSYGPQAFF	TGTGCCAGCAGTTACGGGCCACAAGCTTTCTTT	.	.	TRBV6-5	TRBJ1-1
CASSLPSVSNQPQHF	TGTGCCAGCAGCTTGCCGTCGGTTAGCAATCAGCCCCAGCATTTT	.	.	TRBV7-2	TRBJ1-5
CASSFTSYIGELFF	TGTGCCAGCAGCTTTACTAGCTATATCGGGGAGCTGTTTTTT	few	.	TRBV7-2	TRBJ2-2
CASSSRSKFSQYF	TGTGCCAGCAGTTCCCGGAGTAAATTTAGTCAGTATTTT	.	.	TRBV27	TRBJ2-3
CASSLTPPIVHTDTQYF	TGTGCCAGCAGCTTAACCCCCCCGATAGTTCACACAGATACGCAGTATTTT	.	.	TRBV7-9	TRBJ2-3
CASSLGTGANEQFF	TGTGCCAGCAGCTTGGGGACAGGGGCGAATGAGCAGTTCTTC	once	TRBD1	TRBV5-8	TRBJ2-1
CASSLNRNTEAFF	TGTGCCAGCAGTTTGAACAGGAACACTGAAGCTTTCTTT	.	.	TRBV27	TRBJ1-1
CASSLTGSEQYF	TGTGCCAGCAGCTTAACAGGCTCCGAGCAGTACTTC	.	.	TRBV5-6	TRBJ2-7
CASSPRRLGRGTDTQYF	TGTGCCAGCAGCCCCCGGAGGCTCGGACGAGGCACAGATACGCAGTATTTT	.	.	TRBV7-2	TRBJ2-3
CAWSYGTGINYGYTF	TGTGCCTGGAGTTATGGGACAGGGATTAACTATGGCTACACCTTC	.	TRBD1	TRBV30	TRBJ1-2
CAWSKQGARNQPQHF	TGTGCCTGGAGTAAACAGGGGGCCAGGAATCAGCCCCAGCATTTT	.	TRBD1	TRBV30	TRBJ1-5
CASSRSQETQYF	TGTGCCAGCTCACGCAGCCAAGAGACCCAGTACTTC	.	.	TRBV18	TRBJ2-5
CASSLAAGLAEQYF	TGCGCCAGCAGCTTGGCGGCGGGGCTAGCGGAGCAGTACTTC	once	.	TRBV5-1	TRBJ2-7
CASSVASGAYEQYF	TGTGCCAGCAGTGTGGCTAGCGGAGCCTACGAGCAGTACTTC	.	TRBD2	TRBV6-1	TRBJ2-7
CASSQDGRFSYNEQFF	TGTGCCAGCAGCCAAGATGGGCGATTCTCCTACAATGAGCAGTTCTTC	.	.	TRBV4-2	TRBJ2-1
CACSGTGYTGELFF	TGTGCCTGCTCCGGGACAGGGTACACCGGGGAGCTGTTTTTT	.	TRBD1	TRBV30	TRBJ2-2
CASSRDREKGYTF	TGTGCCAGCAGTCGGGACAGGGAAAAGGGCTACACCTTC	.	TRBD1	TRBV25-1	TRBJ1-2
CASRLDRGPDTQYF	TGTGCCAGCAGACTGGACAGGGGACCAGATACGCAGTATTTT	.	TRBD1	TRBV5-4	TRBJ2-3
CASSFPGALNTEAFF	TGTGCCAGCAGCTTCCCAGGGGCATTGAACACTGAAGCTTTCTTT	.	.	TRBV7-8	TRBJ1-1
CASSQGANYGYTF	TGTGCCAGCAGCCAAGGAGCTAACTATGGCTACACCTTC	.	.	TRBV14	TRBJ1-2
CASSLGQGHQPQHF	TGTGCCAGCAGCTTGGGCCAGGGGCATCAGCCCCAGCATTTT	.	.	TRBV5-6	TRBJ1-5
CASRLNEGTEAFF	TGTGCCAGTCGACTGAATGAGGGCACTGAAGCTTTCTTT	.	.	TRBV6-6	TRBJ1-1
CSVERRGYNEQFF	TGCAGCGTTGAGCGGCGGGGCTACAATGAGCAGTTCTTC	.	.	TRBV29-1	TRBJ2-1
CASSSHVLGTGVRNTEAFF	TGTGCCAGCAGCTCCCACGTCTTGGGGACAGGGGTGCGGAACACTGAAGCTTTCTTT	.	TRBD1	TRBV7-9	TRBJ1-1